This T cell receptor (beta chain) was profiled in a study of T cells in Graves' hyperthyroidism and ophthalmopathy (dated by TCRdb to between 2019 and 2020). In terms of the full investigation: Peripheral blood samples were taken at the time of initial diagnosis, prior to any treatment. TCR V-J signatures able to tell the groups apart were searched for in a discovery cohort of 100 or so patients, of whom more than 40 had Graves' ophthalmopathy and 55 to 60 had stable Graves' hyperthyroidism. An independent validation cohort of 18 to 20 hyperthyroidism patients and about 15 patients who later progressed to ophthalmopathy tested prospective prediction of ophthalmopathy. For training and testing, the approximately 92 patients in the discovery cohort were randomly divided in a 7:3 ratio. Thyroid tissue and blood T-cell repertoires from roughly 6 Graves' hyperthyroidism patients were also compared in the study. After blood sampling, hyperthyroidism patients were treated with methimazole at a starting dose of 30 mg daily, and ophthalmopathy patients were treated with high-dose intravenous methylprednisolone. The paper reports TCR Vbeta CDR3 sequencing of approximately 140 peripheral blood samples: approximately 41 ophthalmopathy, 75 to 80 hyperthyroidism and around 17 progressor patients.

CDR1 and CDR2 were assigned from the germline V gene (reference sequence) as GTSNPN and SVGIG. V is reduced by 5 bases and J by 3 bases, leaving a spacing of 17 bases between them. Spanning cysteine to phenylalanine, the CDR3 consists of 15 amino acids. Solely the CDR3 DNA is kept, with 45 bases framed from the first base. General conclusions and limits of the study: During validation, the model predicted progression to ophthalmopathy a median of around 7 months ahead of onset, with around 70% sensitivity and 72% to 85% specificity. A 13 V-J signature model separated ophthalmopathy from stable hyperthyroidism, with just over 85% sensitivity and about 81% specificity in cross-validation and 80%/75% in testing. Blood samples also contained most of the expanded thyroid clonotypes (frequency above 0.001), which suggests that blood repertoires may reflect thyroid immune responses. Sample size was not statistically predetermined, and investigators were not blinded to group allocation.

Hyperthyroidism patients were newly diagnosed, with disease duration under 2 months, and aged 18 to 65 years. Any patient with an uncontrolled infection, another autoimmune disease, pregnancy or lactation was excluded. Clinical symptoms, serum thyroxine and TRAb, thyroid ultrasound, and orbital computed tomography formed the basis for the diagnoses. Blood from progressor patients was drawn when they were first diagnosed with hyperthyroidism, before any ophthalmopathy symptoms appeared. PBMCs were isolated from about 9.2 ml of fresh peripheral blood by Ficoll-Paque density gradient centrifugation. Progressor patients were initially diagnosed with Graves' hyperthyroidism and developed ophthalmopathy during follow-up. Total RNA was extracted using Trizol reagent, and RNA quality was assessed on an Agilent 2100 Bioanalyzer. The TCR beta CDR3 regions were amplified from RNA transcripts. For the first round of RT-PCR on the TCR CDR3, the HTBI primer set was used together with the Qiagen OneStep RT-PCR kit. Libraries were constructed in a second round of multiplex PCR, after which size selection and purification were carried out. Libraries were sequenced paired-end with 100 bp reads on an Illumina HiSeq2000. Turning to the authors' computational methods: Raw data were processed with SOAPnuke, discarding reads with adapters, uncalled bases, mean Phred below 15, or no exact constant-primer or identifier match. COPE v1.2.5 was used to merge the high-quality paired reads, and each unique nucleotide sequence was defined as a clonotype. MiTCR v1.1 was used to align clonotypes to the IMGT TRBV, TRBD and TRBJ reference segments. The analysis included only V-J combinations with a frequency above 0.0001, which together covered around 99% of the repertoires. A TCS score was defined as the ratio of F50 (clonal expansion) to E x V (chaos), with BLOSUM62-based TCRdist applied between CDR3 peptides within each V-J. Welch's t-statistics and random forest reduced around 520 V-J features to about 13, which were used in a naive Bayes classifier (R e1071). The raw public reads went through TCRdb reprocessing: fastp at Q25, MiXCR clone calling, in-frame beta chains kept. Merged by CDR3 protein, the rows form single entries marked with the most common genes and DNA. TCRdb, not the original authors, processed these V and J calls. Across this sample there are fewer than 400,000 distinct CDR3 sequences, with less than 20% seen only once. About 27% of the sample goes to the ten largest clones.

On this clonotype: No cognate antigen has been identified for it. The record has no base qualities; no much larger clone is one base away.

Recombination joined TRBV30 with TRBJ2-4; possibly the D gene is TRBD1, per 5 matching bases. The specimen was blood. The receptor's source is a woman aged 18-29 years with Graves' hyperthyroidism that later progressed to Graves' ophthalmopathy. The CDR3 reads CAWRKDDRDKNIQYF. The DNA is as follows: TGTGCCTGGCGTAAAGATGACAGAGACAAAAACATTCAGTACTTC.